The 6 T cell receptor beta chains below all came from one sample that was sequenced in a study of control samples from healthy donors and cancer patients. Method: immunoSEQ multiplex PCR; TCRdb's copy keeps in-frame clones and lacks some. The sample lists 150,000 to 200,000 clones, approximately 86% occurring once. Material: blood. Every receptor here comes from a man aged 18-30 years in good health.

The V and J genes are TRBV15 and TRBJ2-2, with 10 bases fitting TRBD1. The CDR3 runs to 15 residues. V lost 2 bases, J lost 7 bases, and 4 bases stayed unmatched. Germline CDR1 reads LNHNV; CDR2 reads YYDKDF (reference sequence). For the CDR3, the DNA is TGTGCCACCAGCAGACTCGGGACAGGGGACGGGGAGCTGTTTTTT. It specifies CATSRLGTGDGELFF.

The chain couples TRBV21-1 to TRBJ2-3; the table gives TRBD1 as D, unverified against the DNA. TRBV21-1 is tagged as a pseudogene. The CDR3 length is 18 residues. The CDR3 is CASSKDSGQGASTDTQYF. The CDR3 DNA sequence: TGTGCCAGCAGCAAAGATTCCGGACAGGGGGCGAGCACAGATACGCAGTATTTT.

The V and J genes are TRBV23-1 and TRBJ1-6; no definite D call. TRBV23-1 carries the ORF label, with uncertain function. This CDR3 comprises 17 residues. Trimming shortened V by 0 bases and J by 12 bases, and 21 bases separated the two germline ends. CDR3 residues: CASSQSFGFLLDGPLHF. The CDR3 DNA follows: TGCGCCAGCAGTCAATCATTCGGTTTCCTACTGGATGGACCCCTCCACTTT.

CDR3 nucleotide sequence: TGTGCCAGCAGCAACACAGGGGGCAACACCGGGGAGCTGTTTTTT. This codes for CASSNTGGNTGELFF. The V call is TRBV5-5, the J call TRBJ2-2, with 9 bases matching TRBD1. There are 15 residues in the CDR3. Trimming took 4 bases from V and 2 from J; bases not matched to a gene: 3. Germline V gene sequence: CDR1 SGHKS, CDR2 YYEKEE (reference sequence).

This clone has a single count. This sequence joins TRBV7-3 and TRBJ2-6; D gene ambiguous. Trimming cost V 3 bases and J 0 bases, with 6 bases left between them. The CDR3 is made up of 15 amino acids. Germline V lookup: CDR1 SGHTA, CDR2 FQGTGA. CDR3 residues: CASSFGPSGANVLTF. DNA for the CDR3: TGTGCCAGCAGCTTTGGGCCCTCTGGGGCCAACGTCCTGACTTTC.

This chain links TRBV11-3 with TRBJ1-4; D unresolved. Germline values: CDR1 SGHNT, CDR2 YENEEA. The V gene lost 4 bases and the J gene lost 0 bases, with 24 bases spanning the gap. CDR3 length equals 20 residues. The CDR3 sequence: CASSSGKGRPRKATNEKLFF. The CDR3 nucleotides are TGTGCCAGCAGCTCGGGCAAAGGGCGGCCCAGAAAGGCAACTAATGAAAAACTGTTTTTT. The full variable domain, with the rest looked up from reference TRBV11-3 and TRBJ1-4, is EAGVVQSPRYKIIEKKQPVAFWCNPISGHNTLYWYLQNLGQGPELLIRYENEEAVDDSQLPKDRFSAERLKGVDSTLKIQPAELGDSAVYLCASSSGKGRPRKATNEKLFFGSGTQLSVL.